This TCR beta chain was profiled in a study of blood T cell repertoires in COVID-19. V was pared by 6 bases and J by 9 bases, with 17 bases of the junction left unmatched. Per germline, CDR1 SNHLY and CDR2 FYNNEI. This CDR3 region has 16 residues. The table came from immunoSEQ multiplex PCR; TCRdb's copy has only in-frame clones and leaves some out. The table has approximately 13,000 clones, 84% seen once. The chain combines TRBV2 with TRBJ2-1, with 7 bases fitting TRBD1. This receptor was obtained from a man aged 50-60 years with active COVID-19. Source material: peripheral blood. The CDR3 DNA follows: TGTGCCAGCAGAGCCTCTGATGACAGGGTTCGTTGTGAGCAGTTCTTC. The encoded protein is CASRASDDRVRCEQFF.